Detailed here is one TCR beta chain. In the PCR, 60 Vbeta and 13 Jbeta primers were used. Some clones are missing from TCRdb's copy, which holds only in-frame ones; the method was immunoSEQ multiplex PCR. Among approximately 150,000 clones listed, about 77% were seen once. Nominally healthy donors were sampled, though unrecorded immune exposures were likely. Trimming took 4 bases from V and 4 from J; bases not matched to a gene: 8. The CDR3 totals 16 residues. Germline values: CDR1 SGHRS, CDR2 YFSETQ. This sample is part of a study of cytomegalovirus exposure and HLA in healthy donors. The specimen sequenced was PBMCs. The TCR originated in a woman aged 40 to 50 in good health and CMV-seropositive. The V call is TRBV5-1, the J call TRBJ2-2; 9 nucleotides align to TRBD2. This CDR3 reads CASSQTLAGSTGELFF. As DNA, the CDR3 is TGCGCCAGCAGCCAGACCCTAGCGGGAAGCACCGGGGAGCTGTTTTTT. The entire variable domain, with the rest obtained from reference TRBV5-1 and TRBJ2-2, is as follows: KAGVTQTPRYLIKTRGQQVTLSCSPISGHRSVSWYQQTPGQGLQFLFEYFSETQRNKGNFPGRFSGRQFSNSRSEMNVSTLELGDSALYLCASSQTLAGSTGELFFGEGSRLTVL.